This T cell receptor beta chain derives from a study of cytomegalovirus exposure and HLA in healthy donors. Turning to the study itself: Samples from HLA-typed donors yielded some 85 million unique TCRs in an early data release. Among about 380 genotyped donors, 65% to 90% fell in the Caucasian-associated ancestry cluster. Study-level points and caveats: Productive rates of about 87% or about 30% were seen for most TCR beta V segments in an earlier analysis.

Primers for the PCR totalled 60 Vbeta and 13 Jbeta. TCRdb's copy holds only in-frame clones and misses some; the assay was immunoSEQ multiplex PCR. The sample consists of approximately 150,000 clones, 60% to 80% of them appearing once. The ends lost 2 bases at V and 4 bases at J; junction bases unmatched: 3. The length of the CDR3 is 15 residues. Germline V CDR1 and CDR2: MDHEN, SYDVKM. Details on this clone: Its antigen is unidentified.

The TCR originated in a male donor in good health and CMV-seronegative. The chain links TRBV28 to TRBJ2-1, with 9 positions matching TRBD2. The sample taken for sequencing was PBMCs. The CDR3 coding sequence is TGTGCCAGCAGTTTAGGAGCGGGAGGATACAATGAGCAGTTCTTC. Its protein product is CASSLGAGGYNEQFF.